Listed below are T cell receptor beta chains from one sample, sequenced in a study of blood T cell repertoires in COVID-19. Here immunoSEQ multiplex PCR was the method, and the copy in TCRdb shows in-frame clones only, minus some. This repertoire shows over 60,000 clones, 85% to 90% found once; its top ten account for roughly 9%. Material for sequencing was peripheral blood. The receptors come from a man older than 75 with acute or convalescent COVID-19. Both conserved end residues are part of each CDR3. A D gene is named only where the DNA matches it firmly. The size entry is marked missing in some rows and otherwise reads once, few, many or a size class.

j_gene: TRBJ1-5
v_gene: TRBV20-1
d_gene: -
abundance: -
CDR3nt: TGCAGTGCTAGTCGGCAGGGGAATTTAAATCAGCCCCAGCATTTT
CDR3aa: CSASRQGNLNQPQHF

j_gene: TRBJ1-1
v_gene: TRBV2
d_gene: -
abundance: -
CDR3nt: TGTGCCAGCAACTTTGGTGGGCGGAACACTGAAGCTTTCTTT
CDR3aa: CASNFGGRNTEAFF

j_gene: TRBJ1-4
v_gene: TRBV5-8
d_gene: TRBD1
abundance: -
CDR3nt: TGTGCCAGCAGCTACGACAGGGTCGGTGAAAAACTGTTTTTT
CDR3aa: CASSYDRVGEKLFF

j_gene: TRBJ1-4
v_gene: TRBV14
d_gene: TRBD1
abundance: -
CDR3nt: TGTGCCAGCAGCCAAGAAGGGGGCGCGAATGAAAAACTGTTTTTT
CDR3aa: CASSQEGGANEKLFF

j_gene: TRBJ2-1
v_gene: TRBV12-3/TRBV12-4
d_gene: -
abundance: -
CDR3nt: TGTGCCAGCAACATACAGGGAAGTCAGGAGCAGTTCTTC
CDR3aa: CASNIQGSQEQFF

j_gene: TRBJ1-3
v_gene: TRBV19
d_gene: -
abundance: -
CDR3nt: TGTGCCAGTATTCGGGGGTTTCCTGGAAACACCATATATTTT
CDR3aa: CASIRGFPGNTIYF

j_gene: TRBJ1-2
v_gene: TRBV14
d_gene: TRBD1
abundance: -
CDR3nt: TGTGCCAGCAGCCAAGACGACTTGATGACAGGGGGCGTTGGCTACACCTTC
CDR3aa: CASSQDDLMTGGVGYTF

j_gene: TRBJ1-4
v_gene: TRBV19
d_gene: TRBD1
abundance: -
CDR3nt: TGTGCCAGTAGTATCAGACAGGGTTCAACTAATGAAAAACTGTTTTTT
CDR3aa: CASSIRQGSTNEKLFF

j_gene: TRBJ1-5
v_gene: TRBV5-4
d_gene: -
abundance: -
CDR3nt: TGTGCCAGCAGCTTCGCAGGGGACGACAAAAGTAAGGTTTTT
CDR3aa: CASSFAGDDKSKVF

j_gene: TRBJ2-1
v_gene: TRBV29-1
d_gene: -
abundance: -
CDR3nt: TGCAGCGTTGAAAGGGTAGCGATTTACAATGAGCAGTTCTTC
CDR3aa: CSVERVAIYNEQFF

j_gene: TRBJ1-6
v_gene: TRBV6-5
d_gene: -
abundance: -
CDR3nt: TGTGCCAGTGCCTCCGGGAGGCAGGGGTCACCCCTCCACTTT
CDR3aa: CASASGRQGSPLHF

j_gene: TRBJ2-5
v_gene: TRBV4-1
d_gene: TRBD1
abundance: -
CDR3nt: TGCGCCAGCAGCCCTCGCCCTACCGGGACAGGGAAAGAGACCCAGTACTTC
CDR3aa: CASSPRPTGTGKETQYF

j_gene: TRBJ2-1
v_gene: TRBV6-1
d_gene: TRBD2
abundance: -
CDR3nt: TGTGCCAGCAGTGAAGAATGGGGTGGGCTAGCGGGAAGCTCCTACAATGAGCAGTTCTTC
CDR3aa: CASSEEWGGLAGSSYNEQFF

j_gene: TRBJ1-5
v_gene: TRBV6-5
d_gene: TRBD1
abundance: -
CDR3nt: TGTGCCAGCATCGGGGGACAGCCGAGGCAGCCCCAGCATTTT
CDR3aa: CASIGGQPRQPQHF

j_gene: TRBJ2-1
v_gene: TRBV6-5
d_gene: TRBD1
abundance: -
CDR3nt: TGTGCCAGCAGGGCAGGGGGTGGCGAGCAGTTCTTC
CDR3aa: CASRAGGGEQFF

j_gene: TRBJ2-4
v_gene: TRBV6-1
d_gene: -
abundance: -
CDR3nt: TGTGCCAGCAGTGAAAACGGTTTCGGACTTCTCTCGTTTCAGTACTTC
CDR3aa: CASSENGFGLLSFQYF

j_gene: TRBJ1-3
v_gene: TRBV2
d_gene: -
abundance: few
CDR3nt: TGTGCCAGCAGTGGGGGGGGGCAAGGAAACACCATATATTTT
CDR3aa: CASSGGGQGNTIYF

j_gene: TRBJ1-1
v_gene: TRBV12-3/TRBV12-4
d_gene: -
abundance: -
CDR3nt: TGTGCCAGCAGTCCCGGGGTCAACACTGAAGCTTTCTTT
CDR3aa: CASSPGVNTEAFF

j_gene: TRBJ2-7
v_gene: TRBV30
d_gene: TRBD2
abundance: -
CDR3nt: TGTGCCTGGAGTGCAGGGACTAGCACCTCCTACGAGCAGTACTTC
CDR3aa: CAWSAGTSTSYEQYF

j_gene: TRBJ1-1
v_gene: TRBV29-1
d_gene: -
abundance: -
CDR3nt: TGCAGCGTTGAGTCGGAGAAGCCTGAAGCTTTCTTT
CDR3aa: CSVESEKPEAFF

j_gene: TRBJ1-2
v_gene: TRBV24-1
d_gene: TRBD1
abundance: -
CDR3nt: TGTGCCACCAGTGGCGGACAGGGTGAGGCCTATGGCTACACCTTC
CDR3aa: CATSGGQGEAYGYTF